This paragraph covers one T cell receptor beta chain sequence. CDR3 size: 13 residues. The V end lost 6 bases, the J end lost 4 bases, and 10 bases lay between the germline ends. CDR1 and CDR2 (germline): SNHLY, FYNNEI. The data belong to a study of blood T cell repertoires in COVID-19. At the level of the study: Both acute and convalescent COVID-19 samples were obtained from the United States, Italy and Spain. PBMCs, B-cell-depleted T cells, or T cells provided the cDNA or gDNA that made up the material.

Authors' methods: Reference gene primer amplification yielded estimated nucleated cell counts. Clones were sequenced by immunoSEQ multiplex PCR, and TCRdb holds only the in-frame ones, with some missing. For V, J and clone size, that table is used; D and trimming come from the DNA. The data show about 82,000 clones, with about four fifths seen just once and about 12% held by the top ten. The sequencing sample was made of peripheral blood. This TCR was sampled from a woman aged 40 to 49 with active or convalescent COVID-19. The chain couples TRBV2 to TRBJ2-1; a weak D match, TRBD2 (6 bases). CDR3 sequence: CASRPGTYNEQFF. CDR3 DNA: TGTGCCAGCAGACCCGGGACTTACAATGAGCAGTTCTTC. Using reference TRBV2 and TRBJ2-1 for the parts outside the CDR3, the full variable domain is EPEVTQTPSHQVTQMGQEVILRCVPISNHLYFYWYRQILGQKVEFLVSFYNNEISEKSEIFDDQFSVERPDGSNFTLKIRSTKLEDSAMYFCASRPGTYNEQFFGPGTRLTVL.